A single sample gave rise to the 2 T cell receptor beta chains below, sequenced in a study of blood T cell repertoires in COVID-19. Sequencing was performed with immunoSEQ multiplex PCR; in TCRdb, only in-frame clones are kept and a portion is missing. The repertoire holds roughly 380,000 clones, more than 75% seen once, with 2.5% to 3% in the top ten. Sequenced input: PBMCs or T cells enriched from blood (not recorded which). These TCRs come from a woman in her twenties or thirties who had recovered from COVID-19.

A word on this clone: This sample also contains other DNA sequences that code for the same CDR3. This chain uses TRBV3-1 (or the pseudogene TRBV3-2) with TRBJ1-3; D is ambiguous. Germline CDR1 and CDR2: LGHDT and YNNKEL (reference sequence). V was pared by 4 bases and J by 0 bases, with 4 bases between. The CDR3 is 13 amino acids. The CDR3 loop is CASSPSSGNTIYF. The DNA for the CDR3 is TGTGCCAGCAGCCCGAGCTCTGGAAACACCATATATTTT.

V usage is TRBV19 and J usage is TRBJ1-5, with D unclear. Germline CDR1 and CDR2: LNHDA and SQIVND (reference sequence). Trimming took 7 bases from V and 6 from J, leaving 22 bases between them. The CDR3 has 16 amino acids. CDR3 protein: CASTLGLGSGFQPQHF. The CDR3 DNA reads as TGTGCCAGTACATTAGGGCTCGGGAGTGGTTTTCAGCCCCAGCATTTT.